This T cell receptor (beta chain) stems from a study of cytomegalovirus exposure and HLA in healthy donors. Study summary: Unique TCRs from HLA-typed donors, some 85 million of them, were held in an early data release.

The CDR3 extends over 14 amino acids. Germline loops: CDR1 GTSNPN, CDR2 SVGIG (reference sequence). V lost 7 bases, J lost 3 bases, and 10 bases stayed unmatched. The PCR employed 60 Vbeta primers together with 13 Jbeta primers. Assay used: immunoSEQ multiplex PCR; TCRdb lists only in-frame clones, some missing. The sample contains around 130,000 clones, over 75% of which appear only once. Donors in the study were healthy people who gave bone marrow. The sample holds one count of this clone. This rearrangement joins TRBV30 to TRBJ1-1, with TRBD1 matching over 8 bases. The TCR was taken from a man younger than 30 in good health and CMV-seropositive. Specimen: PBMCs. This CDR3 reads CASRRDRSHTEAFF. DNA for the CDR3: TGTGCCTCCCGGCGGGACAGGAGCCACACTGAAGCTTTCTTT. The whole variable domain, remainder taken from reference TRBV30 and TRBJ1-1, is SQTIHQWPATLVQPVGSPLSLECTVEGTSNPNLYWYRQAAGRGLQLLFYSVGIGQISSEVPQNLSASRPQDRQFILSSKKLLLSDSGFYLCASRRDRSHTEAFFGQGTRLTVV.